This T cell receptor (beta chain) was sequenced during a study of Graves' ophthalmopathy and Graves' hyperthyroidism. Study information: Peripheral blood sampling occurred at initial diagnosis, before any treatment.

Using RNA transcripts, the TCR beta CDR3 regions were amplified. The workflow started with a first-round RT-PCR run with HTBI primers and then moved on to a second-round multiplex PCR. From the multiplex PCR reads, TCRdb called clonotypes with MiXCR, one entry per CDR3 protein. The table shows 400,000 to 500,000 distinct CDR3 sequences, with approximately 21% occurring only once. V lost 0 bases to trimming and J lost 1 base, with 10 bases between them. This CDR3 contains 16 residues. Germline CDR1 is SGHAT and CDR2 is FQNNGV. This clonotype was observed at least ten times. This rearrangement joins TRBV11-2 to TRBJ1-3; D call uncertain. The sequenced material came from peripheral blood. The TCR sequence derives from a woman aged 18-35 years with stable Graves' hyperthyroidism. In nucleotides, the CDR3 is TGTGCCAGCAGCTTAGATGCAGGTACTTCTGGAAACACCATATATTTT. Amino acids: CASSLDAGTSGNTIYF.